These T cell receptor beta chains were read from a single sample in a study of monozygotic twins with inflammatory bowel disease. TCRdb reprocessed the 5' RACE reads; each CDR3 protein has one entry and no DNA is given. The sample holds 210,000 or so distinct CDR3 sequences. Sequenced material: blood. The receptors here all came from a human donor with ulcerative colitis or Crohn's disease, or a healthy co-twin of an affected twin (not recorded which). Both conserved end residues are part of each CDR3. The order of the fields is J gene, V gene, CDR3 protein.

>TRBJ1-1|TRBV10-3
CAISEYGTNTEAFF
>TRBJ1-3|TRBV29-1
CSAREGSGNTIYF
>TRBJ1-1|TRBV27
CASSLSGGRENTEAFF
>TRBJ2-7|TRBV28
CASSFQAPYEQYF
>TRBJ2-2|TRBV19
CASSPWTVPSNTGELFF
>TRBJ2-1|TRBV5-5
CASSYTAYNEQFF
>TRBJ2-2|TRBV7-2
CASSPGENTGELFF
>TRBJ2-7|TRBV3-1
CASSQDQGTSGSVSYF
>TRBJ1-5|TRBV13
CASSFRNQPQHF
>TRBJ2-3|TRBV6-1
CASRGRSGGGADTQYF
>TRBJ2-4|TRBV29-1
CSVEGVKNIQYF
>TRBJ2-2|TRBV11-1
CASRTGTANTGELFF
>TRBJ2-7|TRBV9
CASSPLASGLYEQYF
>TRBJ1-5|TRBV12-3/TRBV12-4
CASSPLAGSDQPQHF
>TRBJ1-5|TRBV6-1
CASTRDQGNQPQHF
>TRBJ2-7|TRBV18
CASSLGARDSYEQYF
>TRBJ2-2|TRBV4-3
CASSQDGTAGVGRELFF
>TRBJ1-2|TRBV5-6
CASSLGMTGLLDF
>TRBJ2-5|TRBV6-2/TRBV6-3
CASSSEWVETQYF
>TRBJ1-1|TRBV9
CASGGLGTEAFF
>TRBJ2-1|TRBV27
CASSAYNEQFF
>TRBJ2-7|TRBV5-1
CASSLEHGVSSYEQYF
>TRBJ2-2|TRBV12-3/TRBV12-4
CASSYQEPIGELFF
>TRBJ2-3|TRBV19
CASSIARGGTDTQYF
>TRBJ1-5|TRBV7-9
CASSSGGQWTDQPQHF
>TRBJ1-5|TRBV5-8
CASSLERDNQPQHF
>TRBJ1-5|TRBV2
CASSEQGMFQPQHF
>TRBJ2-7|TRBV14
CASAPETASYEQYF
>TRBJ1-3|TRBV5-1
CASSLLLEEAGNTIYF
>TRBJ1-2|TRBV13
CASSPRDRRFYGYTF
>TRBJ2-3|TRBV20-1
CSAVAGADTQYF